The source of this T cell receptor beta chain is a study of TIL therapy for anti-PD-1-resistant metastatic lung cancer. The CDR3 length is 14 residues. Germline-derived CDR1 and CDR2 are LGHNA and YSLEER. Trimming removed 3 bases from V and 5 bases from J, with 13 bases in between. Sample time point: pre-treatment sample, taken before nivolumab and TIL therapy. Adults with stage 4 NSCLC were enrolled in a phase I trial. Sequencing used immunoSEQ v3. TCRdb's copy holds only in-frame clones and misses some; the assay was immunoSEQ multiplex PCR. Found here are roughly 58,000 clones, 70% to 90% of them singletons; the top ten hold less than 3.5%.

The specimen comprised blood, sampled at baseline. This clonotype was sampled from a person aged 25 to 85 with non-small cell lung cancer. V usage is TRBV4-3 and J usage is TRBJ1-1, with a weak D call TRBD1 (5 bases). The CDR3 is CASSQDIGGTEAFF. CDR3 sequence (DNA): TGCGCCAGCAGCCAGGACATCGGTGGAACTGAAGCTTTCTTT.